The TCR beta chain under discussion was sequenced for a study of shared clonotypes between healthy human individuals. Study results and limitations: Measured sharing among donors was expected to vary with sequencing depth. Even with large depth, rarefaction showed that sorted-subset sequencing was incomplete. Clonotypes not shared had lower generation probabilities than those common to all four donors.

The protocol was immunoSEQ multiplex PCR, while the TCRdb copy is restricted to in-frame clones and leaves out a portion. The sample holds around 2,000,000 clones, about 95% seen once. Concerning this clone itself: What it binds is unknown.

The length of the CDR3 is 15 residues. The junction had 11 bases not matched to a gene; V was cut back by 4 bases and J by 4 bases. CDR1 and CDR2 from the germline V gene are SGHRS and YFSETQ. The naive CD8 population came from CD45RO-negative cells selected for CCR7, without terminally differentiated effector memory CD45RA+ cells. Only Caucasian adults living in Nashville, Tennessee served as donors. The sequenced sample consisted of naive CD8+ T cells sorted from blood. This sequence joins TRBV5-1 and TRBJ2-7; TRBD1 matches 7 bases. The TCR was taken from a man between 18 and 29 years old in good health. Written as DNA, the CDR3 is TGCGCCAGCAGCGTACGGGACAGCCGAACGTACGAGCAGTACTTC. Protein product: CASSVRDSRTYEQYF.